This TCR beta chain is drawn from a study of blood T cell repertoires in COVID-19 (dated by TCRdb to the early 2020s). Background on the whole study: The collaborator samples originated in the United States, Italy and Spain and spanned the acute and convalescent phases of COVID-19. The material from the prospective study consisted of cDNA or gDNA derived from T cells, B-cell-depleted T cells, or PBMCs. Where available, HLA class I and class II types were taken from metadata supplied by the sample provider and were not determined by assay-based typing. A de-identified subject ID, COVID-19 status, age in years and sex were almost always included in the sample metadata. Deeply sampled blood TCRbeta repertoires from subjects exposed to, actively infected with, or recovered from COVID-19 were included in the dataset. Samples were obtained from the ongoing ImmuneRACE study (first 160 participants) and from 1,254 subjects provided by 6 global collaborators. The repertoires were made available in a free public database intended to serve as a resource for research on the immune response to SARS-CoV-2.

Whole blood was collected in K2EDTA tubes by collaborating institutions according to the institutions' own protocols. For TCRbeta analysis, collaborators shipped samples in one of three forms: frozen whole blood, isolated PBMCs, or DNA extracted from either of those sample types. V and J are truncated by 1 base and 3 bases respectively, leaving an intervening sequence of 16 bases. Its CDR3 holds 17 amino acids, cysteine through phenylalanine. Only the CDR3 DNA is retained, 51 bases long and in frame from the first base. The germline V gene sets CDR1 to MGHRA and CDR2 to YSYEKL. Study-level results and caveats: Clinical and demographic metadata were provided uncurated, with the amount varying by source and participant.

TCRbeta CDR3 regions were amplified from genomic DNA by means of the immunoSEQ Assay, a bias-controlled multiplex PCR. Per the source publication's procedure: The number of nucleated cells in each sample was estimated by amplification of reference gene primers within the assay. To quantify the absolute abundance of each unique TCRbeta CDR3 rearrangement, sequence reads were collapsed and filtered. For each sample, productive Simpson clonality was calculated as the square root of Simpson's diversity index over productive rearrangements. Sourced from immuneACCESS, this table was stored by TCRdb with only in-frame sequences that have V and J called. A share of the clones is absent; for the studies checked, an unresolved V gene accounts for under half, and the remainder has no known explanation. The V and J calls and clone size were taken over from that table, and D and trimming were inferred from the DNA. The sample profile shows 30,000 to 35,000 clones; roughly 84% of them were found once. The ten largest clones add up to over 11% of the sample.

About this clone: This receptor's antigen is unknown. No base qualities exist here, and no much larger clone lies one base off it.

The sequenced sample consisted of peripheral blood. The chain is made from TRBV4-1 and TRBJ2-1; the D segment could be TRBD2, given 6 matching bases. The receptor comes from a man in his 60s with active COVID-19. DNA sequence: TGCGCCAGCAGCCAAGTTGACATGGGACTCAGCTACAATGAGCAGTTCTTC. This gives the protein CASSQVDMGLSYNEQFF.